A single sample is the source of the 27 T cell receptor beta chains below, sequenced in a study of T cell responses to AZD1222 COVID-19 vaccine. The repertoire was sequenced with immunoSEQ multiplex PCR; TCRdb's copy has only in-frame clones and lacks some. The table shows around 150,000 clones, with about 90% occurring only once. The sequencing here drew on peripheral blood, taken on day 0 of AZD1222 vaccination. These receptors were collected from an adult in good health.

The chain carries TRBV27 and TRBJ2-6; D possibly corresponds to TRBD1 (6 bases). CDR3 length: 19 residues. Germline V gene sequence: CDR1 MNHEY, CDR2 SMNVEV (reference sequence). Trimming took off 2 bases at V and 0 bases at J, with 17 bases between the two ends. The CDR3 is CASSLRAWIRGSGANVLTF. The DNA for the CDR3 is TGTGCCAGCAGTTTAAGGGCATGGATCAGGGGCTCTGGGGCCAACGTCCTGACTTTC.

The chain recombines TRBV10-3 with TRBJ1-1; D is uncertain. The germline V gene encodes CDR1 ENHRY and CDR2 SYGVKD. This CDR3 is 11 amino acids long. V lost 8 bases and J lost 3, with 7 bases in between. CDR3 sequence (DNA): TGTGCCATCGCAGAGGACACTGAAGCTTTCTTT. Amino acids: CAIAEDTEAFF.

This chain links TRBV30 with TRBJ2-5; 11 bases align to TRBD1. The length of the CDR3 is 15 residues. The trim removed 0 bases at V and 5 bases at J, leaving 5 bases unmatched. Germline CDR1 is GTSNPN and CDR2 is SVGIG (reference sequence). The chain's CDR3 is CAWSVGTGGRETQYF. The CDR3 DNA sequence: TGTGCCTGGAGTGTAGGGACAGGGGGACGGGAGACCCAGTACTTC.

The chain has TRBV28 and TRBJ2-1; TRBD2 matches at 7 bases. V lost 2 bases, J lost 8 bases, and 6 bases stayed unmatched. CDR1 MDHEN and CDR2 SYDVKM come from the germline V gene. This CDR3 is built from 14 residues. The CDR3 sequence: CASSLTSEVDEQFF. The CDR3 region has the DNA TGTGCCAGCAGTTTAACTAGCGAGGTGGATGAGCAGTTCTTC.

The V call is TRBV7-9, the J call TRBJ2-1; 12 bases map to TRBD2. The germline CDR1 and CDR2 sequences are SEHNR and FQNEAQ (reference sequence). V dropped 4 bases and J dropped 5; count of bases not matched to a gene: 12. The CDR3 is made up of 18 amino acids. CDR3 residues: CASSSPGTSGLPHNEQFF. CDR3 bases: TGTGCCAGCAGCTCGCCCGGGACTAGCGGGTTACCTCACAATGAGCAGTTCTTC.

V and J are TRBV24-1 and TRBJ2-3; D might be TRBD1 or TRBD2, each matching 6 bases. From germline, CDR1 is KGHDR and CDR2 SFDVKD. V lost 4 bases and J 3 bases, leaving 16 bases between the germline ends. This CDR3 contains 16 residues. The CDR3 DNA follows: TGTGCCACCAGTGACCGGAGGGGGGTTGGGACAGATACGCAGTATTTT. Protein sequence: CATSDRRGVGTDTQYF.

This chain links TRBV29-1 with TRBJ2-7, with a weak D call TRBD1 (6 bases). CDR1 and CDR2 from the germline V gene are SQVTM and ANQGSEA. Trimming cost V 6 bases and J 0 bases, with 18 bases left between them. This CDR3 has 15 residues. This CDR3 is CSVGPGQTGSYEQYF. The CDR3 DNA follows: TGCAGCGTCGGGCCTGGACAGACCGGCTCCTACGAGCAGTACTTC.

V gene TRBV30 combines with J gene TRBJ1-2, with a tentative D call TRBD1 (5 bases). Germline lookup yields CDR1 GTSNPN and CDR2 SVGIG (reference sequence). V was pared by 8 bases and J by 6 bases, with 10 bases between. The CDR3 is 10 residues long. The DNA of the CDR3 is TGTGCCGGGACGGGCGATGGCTACACCTTC. Translated, it gives CAGTGDGYTF.

The genes are TRBV5-4 and TRBJ2-5; a possible D gene is TRBD1 (5 bases). Deletions cut 0 bases from V and 5 bases from J, with 14 bases between. The CDR3 runs 15 residues. Germline V gives CDR1 SGHNT, CDR2 YYREEE (reference sequence). The CDR3 sequence is CASSLVGELGETQYF. As DNA, the CDR3 is TGTGCCAGCAGCTTGGTAGGGGAACTGGGTGAGACCCAGTACTTC.

This chain links TRBV5-1 with TRBJ1-5; D call uncertain. The V end was cut by 4 bases, the J end by 0 bases, with 11 bases between. Germline V lookup: CDR1 SGHRS, CDR2 YFSETQ. CDR3 length: 15 amino acids. The chain's CDR3 is CASSLGGVSNQPQHF. DNA of the CDR3: TGCGCCAGCAGCCTTGGCGGGGTTAGCAATCAGCCCCAGCATTTT.

The chain uses TRBV5-5 and TRBJ1-1, with TRBD1 identical over 7 bases. The CDR3 covers 14 residues. Trimming took 0 bases from V and 4 from J; bases not matched to a gene: 3. CDR1 is SGHKS and CDR2 is YYEKEE in the germline V gene (reference sequence). The CDR3 here is CASSLVPGGTEAFF. In DNA form, the CDR3 reads TGTGCCAGCAGCTTGGTGCCAGGGGGCACTGAAGCTTTCTTT.

V is TRBV28 and J is TRBJ1-1; D gene uncertain. Trimming removed 8 bases from V and 1 base from J, with 8 bases in between. The CDR3 consists of 12 residues. Per the germline V gene, CDR1 is MDHEN and CDR2 is SYDVKM. CDR3 protein: CASRRANTEAFF. DNA of the CDR3: TGTGCCAGCCGGAGGGCGAACACTGAAGCTTTCTTT.

The chain joins TRBV10-1 to TRBJ2-2; D possibly uses TRBD1 or TRBD2 (5 bases each). There are 16 residues in the CDR3. The germline V gene encodes CDR1 WNHNN and CDR2 SYGVQD (reference sequence). V lost 3 bases and J lost 3, with 14 bases in between. CDR3 nucleotide sequence: TGCGCCAGCAGTGATAGATTATTGGGGGACACCGGGGAGCTGTTTTTT. Translation gives CASSDRLLGDTGELFF.

This clone was seen just once. The V call is TRBV29-1, the J call TRBJ1-5; weak D call: TRBD1 (5 bases). Trimming stripped 6 bases from V and 2 bases from J, with 11 bases between. This CDR3 spans 13 amino acids. Germline CDR1 and CDR2: SQVTM and ANQGSEA. The CDR3 DNA sequence: TGCAGCGTGCAGGGTGGTGGCAATCAGCCCCAGCATTTT. It codes for CSVQGGGNQPQHF. The full variable domain, its missing parts supplied by reference TRBV29-1 and TRBJ1-5, is SAVISQKPSRDICQRGTSLTIQCQVDSQVTMMFWYRQQPGQSLTLIATANQGSEATYESGFVIDKFPISRPNLTFSTLTVSNMSPEDSSIYLCSVQGGGNQPQHFGDGTRLSIL.

On this clone: One end of the junction varies from germline; a read error may be responsible. The chain carries TRBV5-4 and TRBJ2-1, with TRBD2 matching 12 bases. The CDR3 has 16 residues. Germline V gene lookup returns CDR1 SGHNT and CDR2 YYREEE (reference sequence). In DNA form, the CDR3 reads TGTGCCAGCAGCTCCGGACTAGCGGGGTCCTTCAATGAGCAGTTCTTC. Translating gives CASSSGLAGSFNEQFF.

Remarks on this clone: Other DNA sequences within the sample encode an identical CDR3. The chain recombines TRBV20-1 with TRBJ1-3; no clear D. Trimming removed 1 base from V and 3 bases from J, with 1 base in between. The V gene's germline CDR1 is DFQATT and CDR2 SNEGSKA (reference sequence). The CDR3 loop spans 11 amino acids. The CDR3 region is CSARVGNTIYF. The CDR3 coding sequence is TGCAGTGCTAGAGTTGGAAACACCATATATTTT.

This clone was recorded only once. The V call is TRBV11-2, the J call TRBJ1-6; 7 nucleotides agree with TRBD1. Germline loops: CDR1 SGHAT, CDR2 FQNNGV. V lost 2 bases and J lost 7; bases outside the gene matches: 8. The CDR3 loop spans 16 amino acids. CDR3 DNA sequence: TGTGCCAGCAGCTTAAGAGGCCGGGACAGAAATTCACCCCTCCACTTT. Translated, it gives CASSLRGRDRNSPLHF.

The genes are TRBV6-1 and TRBJ1-5; maybe TRBD1 (6 bases). The CDR3 sequence is 18 residues long. The V gene's germline CDR1 is MNHNS and CDR2 SASEGT. The ends were cut back, 1 base at V and 0 bases at J, with 16 bases in the middle. CDR3 DNA sequence: TGTGCCAGCAGTGAAGTTCCGGGGGGCGGGTATAGCAATCAGCCCCAGCATTTT. Amino acid sequence: CASSEVPGGGYSNQPQHF.

This clone has just a few counts. This chain joins TRBV7-9 and TRBJ2-1; the D gene is possibly TRBD2 (6 bases). Per germline, CDR1 SEHNR and CDR2 FQNEAQ (reference sequence). The CDR3 runs to 16 residues. Trimming took 5 bases from V and 0 from J, leaving 14 bases between them. The DNA of the CDR3 is TGTGCCAGCAGCCATAGGGACGGGAGCTCCTACAATGAGCAGTTCTTC. Protein product: CASSHRDGSSYNEQFF.

The genes are TRBV10-2 and TRBJ1-2; no definite D call. The germline V and J ends were trimmed by 0 bases and 2 bases, with 7 bases remaining between them. From germline, CDR1 is WSHSY and CDR2 SAAADI. CDR3 length: 14 amino acids. The CDR3 loop reads CASSESIGNYGYTF. The CDR3 coding sequence is TGCGCCAGCAGTGAGTCGATAGGAAACTATGGCTACACCTTC.

The V gene is TRBV4-1, the J gene TRBJ2-1, with 8 bases that match TRBD2. This CDR3 contains 15 residues. The V and J ends lost 3 bases and 6 bases, in that order; junction bases with no gene match: 7. Germline-derived CDR1 and CDR2 are MGHRA and YSYEKL. CDR3 sequence: CASSHPGLEFNEQFF. The CDR3 DNA is TGCGCCAGCAGCCACCCGGGACTAGAATTCAATGAGCAGTTCTTC.

The V call is TRBV5-4, the J call TRBJ1-1; 10 nucleotides line up with TRBD1. J lost 5 bases, V lost 2 bases, and 9 bases had no gene match. The CDR3 contains 16 residues. Germline values: CDR1 SGHNT, CDR2 YYREEE (reference sequence). The CDR3 here is CASSFQGQGFGTEAFF. The CDR3 nucleotides are TGTGCCAGCAGCTTTCAGGGACAGGGGTTTGGGACTGAAGCTTTCTTT.

This sequence joins TRBV5-4 and TRBJ1-2, with D unclear. CDR3 size: 14 residues. With 6 bases removed from V and 2 bases from J, the gap between germline ends came to 14 bases. Germline V gene data show CDR1 as SGHNT and CDR2 as YYREEE (reference sequence). The CDR3 nucleotides read TGTGCCAGCAACAACCGAGAGTGGAACTATGGCTACACCTTC. Translation gives CASNNREWNYGYTF.

V usage is TRBV4-2 and J usage is TRBJ2-3; 9 nucleotides agree with TRBD2. The CDR3 runs 17 residues. V lost 1 base to trimming and J lost 6 bases; unmatched junction nucleotides: 11. CDR1 LGHNA and CDR2 YNFKEQ come from the germline V gene. Here the CDR3 reads CASSQGVAGGPGDTQYF. CDR3 sequence (DNA): TGTGCCAGCAGCCAAGGGGTCGCGGGAGGGCCTGGGGATACGCAGTATTTT.

This sequence joins TRBV4-2 and TRBJ1-5, with a possible D match to TRBD1 (5 bases). Germline V gene sequence: CDR1 LGHNA, CDR2 YNFKEQ. V was clipped by 0 bases and J by 3 bases, with 15 bases between them. This CDR3 has 17 residues. This CDR3 is CASSQDAGPLNNQPQHF. In nucleotides, the CDR3 is TGTGCCAGCAGCCAAGATGCGGGACCGCTAAACAATCAGCCCCAGCATTTT.

V usage is TRBV10-2 and J usage is TRBJ2-1; TRBD2 agrees at 7 bases. The CDR3 is 15 amino acids. CDR1 and CDR2 from the germline V gene are WSHSY and SAAADI. The trim removed 5 bases at V and 5 bases at J, leaving 9 bases unmatched. In nucleotides, the CDR3 is TGCGCCAGCAGTACCGGGACTAAACTCAACAATGAGCAGTTCTTC. It codes for CASSTGTKLNNEQFF.

The chain has TRBV7-2 and TRBJ1-6, with TRBD1 as a possible D gene (5 bases). Trimming cost V 5 bases and J 8 bases, with 22 bases left between them. Germline loops: CDR1 SGHTA, CDR2 FQGNSA. The CDR3 is 17 residues long. The CDR3 nucleotides are TGTGCCAGCAGCGTTTCCCCGGGGCCGCTTGGAGATTCACCCCTCCACTTT. Translating it yields CASSVSPGPLGDSPLHF.